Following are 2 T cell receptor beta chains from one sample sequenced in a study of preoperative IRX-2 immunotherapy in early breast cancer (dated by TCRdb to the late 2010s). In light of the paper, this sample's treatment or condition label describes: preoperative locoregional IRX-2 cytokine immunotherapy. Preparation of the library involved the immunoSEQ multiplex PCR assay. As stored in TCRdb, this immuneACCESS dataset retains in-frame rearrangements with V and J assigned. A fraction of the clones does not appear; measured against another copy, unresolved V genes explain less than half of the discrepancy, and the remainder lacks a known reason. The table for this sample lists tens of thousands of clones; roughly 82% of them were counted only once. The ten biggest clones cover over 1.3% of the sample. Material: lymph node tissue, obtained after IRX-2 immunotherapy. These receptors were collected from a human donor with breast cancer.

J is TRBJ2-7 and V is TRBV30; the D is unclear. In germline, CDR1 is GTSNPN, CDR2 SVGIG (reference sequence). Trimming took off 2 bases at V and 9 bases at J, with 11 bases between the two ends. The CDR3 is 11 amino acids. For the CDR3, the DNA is TGTGCCTGGAGTTCCGCAAATGGGCAGTACTTC. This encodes CAWSSANGQYF.

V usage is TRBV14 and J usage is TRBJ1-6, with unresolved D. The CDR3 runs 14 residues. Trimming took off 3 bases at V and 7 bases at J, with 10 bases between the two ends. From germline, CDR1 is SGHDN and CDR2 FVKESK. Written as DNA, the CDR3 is TGTGCCAGCAGCCATTTACGAGAAAATTCACCCCTCCACTTT. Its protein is CASSHLRENSPLHF.